The 32 T cell receptor beta chains below come from one sample, sequenced in a study of OX40 agonist ivuxolimab in advanced cancers. The protocol was immunoSEQ multiplex PCR, while the TCRdb copy is restricted to in-frame clones and leaves out a portion. Here the sample spans more than 45,000 clones, roughly 85% being singletons. Material: CD4+ or CD8+ T cells sorted from blood, obtained in a trial of the OX40 agonist ivuxolimab. These receptors originate from an adult with an advanced solid tumor such as melanoma, head and neck, liver or kidney cancer.

Concerning this clone: Different DNA sequences within this sample yield the same CDR3. The rearrangement joins TRBV1 to TRBJ2-7; the DNA was not used to check the table's D call, TRBD1. TRBV1 is an annotated pseudogene. The CDR3 has 17 residues. The CDR3 bases are TGCACCAGCAGCCAATCATCTAGGACAGGGGTCTCCTATGAGCAGTACTTC. This gives the protein CTSSQSSRTGVSYEQYF.

This chain connects TRBV2 to TRBJ1-5; D is perhaps TRBD1 (6 bases). There are 14 residues in the CDR3. V lost 8 bases and J 0 bases, leaving 11 bases between the germline ends. Germline CDR1 and CDR2: SNHLY and FYNNEI. CDR3 protein: CASADSDSNQPQHF. The CDR3 DNA reads as TGTGCCAGCGCGGACAGTGATAGCAATCAGCCCCAGCATTTT. Drawing the rest from reference TRBV2 and TRBJ1-5, the complete variable domain is EPEVTQTPSHQVTQMGQEVILRCVPISNHLYFYWYRQILGQKVEFLVSFYNNEISEKSEIFDDQFSVERPDGSNFTLKIRSTKLEDSAMYFCASADSDSNQPQHFGDGTRLSIL.

The V call is TRBV7-9, the J call TRBJ2-2; D remains unclear. Trimming stripped 3 bases from V and 0 bases from J, with 5 bases between. The CDR3 extends over 14 amino acids. CDR1 and CDR2 from the germline V gene are SEHNR and FQNEAQ (reference sequence). CDR3 amino acids: CASSFGANTGELFF. The CDR3 nucleotides are TGTGCCAGCAGCTTCGGAGCGAACACCGGGGAGCTGTTTTTT.

V gene TRBV28 combines with J gene TRBJ2-1, with D possibly TRBD1 on 5 matching bases. Looked up from germline, CDR1 is MDHEN and CDR2 is SYDVKM. Trimming pared 7 bases from V and 8 bases from J, leaving 33 bases between. CDR3 size: 19 residues. DNA of the CDR3: TGTGCCAGCAAGGGCCTATTGCGACAGACACATAGAGGCGGCGATGAGCAGTTCTTC. This sequence encodes CASKGLLRQTHRGGDEQFF.

The chain recombines TRBV6-6 with TRBJ2-5; 7 positions agree with TRBD1. The germline gives CDR1 MNHNY, CDR2 SVGAGI (reference sequence). V shed 10 bases and J 2 bases; nucleotides not matched to a gene: 7. The CDR3 contains 13 residues. The CDR3 nucleotides are TGTGCCACCCAGGGGGTCCAACAAGAGACCCAGTACTTC. Translation gives CATQGVQQETQYF.

V is TRBV9 and J is TRBJ2-2, with D unclear. Germline V gives CDR1 SGDLS, CDR2 YYNGEE. The CDR3 is made up of 14 amino acids. V was clipped by 0 bases and J by 3 bases, with 6 bases between them. The CDR3 sequence: CASSVDGDTGELFF. The DNA for the CDR3 is TGTGCCAGCAGCGTAGACGGAGACACCGGGGAGCTGTTTTTT.

This chain uses TRBV18 with TRBJ2-5; D is unclear. The germline V gene encodes CDR1 KGHSH and CDR2 LQKENI. V lost 0 bases and J 3 bases, leaving 11 bases between the germline ends. The CDR3 loop spans 15 amino acids. In nucleotides, the CDR3 is TGTGCCAGCTCACCACCGAGCCTCAGAAAAGAGACCCAGTACTTC. Translated, it gives CASSPPSLRKETQYF. The full variable domain, with the rest looked up from reference TRBV18 and TRBJ2-5, is NAGVMQNPRHLVRRRGQEARLRCSPMKGHSHVYWYRQLPEEGLKFMVYLQKENIIDESGMPKERFSAEFPKEGPSILRIQQVVRGDSAAYFCASSPPSLRKETQYFGPGTRLLVL.

This clone was seen more than once but under ten times. In DNA, the CDR3 is TGTGCCAGTAACCCTACAGTAAACACTGAAGCTTTCTTT. Amino acids: CASNPTVNTEAFF. The rearrangement links TRBV19 to TRBJ1-1; D is unclear. Germline CDR1 reads LNHDA; CDR2 reads SQIVND (reference sequence). Trimming took off 7 bases at V and 2 bases at J, with 11 bases between the two ends. There are 13 residues in the CDR3.

The rearrangement links TRBV11-1 to TRBJ1-2; TRBD1 agrees at 7 bases. Germline CDR1 and CDR2: SGHAT and FQDESV (reference sequence). The ends lost 0 bases at V and 7 bases at J; junction bases unmatched: 8. The CDR3 sequence is 15 residues long. The CDR3 reads CASSLAQGEISGYTF. The DNA of the CDR3 is TGTGCCAGCAGCTTAGCGCAGGGGGAGATCTCTGGCTACACCTTC.

The chain employs TRBV19 and TRBJ1-6, with D perhaps matching TRBD1 (6 bases). Germline V gives CDR1 LNHDA, CDR2 SQIVND (reference sequence). This CDR3 is 13 amino acids long. The germline V and J ends were trimmed by 5 bases and 7 bases, with 9 bases remaining between them. The CDR3 here is CASSWGGNSPLHF. CDR3 sequence (DNA): TGTGCCAGTAGTTGGGGGGGCAATTCACCCCTCCACTTT. The whole variable domain, remainder taken from reference TRBV19 and TRBJ1-6, is DGGITQSPKYLFRKEGQNVTLSCEQNLNHDAMYWYRQDPGQGLRLIYYSQIVNDFQKGDIAEGYSVSREKKESFPLTVTSAQKNPTAFYLCASSWGGNSPLHFGNGTRLTVT.

J is TRBJ2-7 and V is TRBV29-1; 10 positions agree with TRBD1. CDR1 and CDR2 (germline): SQVTM, ANQGSEA. This CDR3 has 14 amino acids. V lost 5 bases and J lost 2; bases outside the gene matches: 6. The CDR3 spells CSVSGQGFTYEQYF. The CDR3 DNA sequence: TGCAGCGTTTCGGGACAGGGGTTTACCTACGAGCAGTACTTC.

In DNA, the CDR3 is TGTGCCAGCAGTGCTGGTGAGACCTACAATGAGCAGTTCTTC. This translates into CASSAGETYNEQFF. The J gene is TRBJ2-1, the V gene TRBV2; no firm D call. Germline V lookup: CDR1 SNHLY, CDR2 FYNNEI. There are 14 residues in the CDR3. Trimming took off 4 bases at V and 2 bases at J, with 9 bases between the two ends.

In nucleotides, the CDR3 is TGTGCCAGTAGTATCACAGGGGGGACCCAGTACTTC. It codes for CASSITGGTQYF. This sequence joins TRBV19 and TRBJ2-5; 8 nucleotides align to TRBD1. V lost 3 bases and J lost 7; bases outside the gene matches: 1. The CDR3 has 12 residues. CDR1 LNHDA and CDR2 SQIVND come from the germline V gene (reference sequence). The whole variable domain, remainder taken from reference TRBV19 and TRBJ2-5, is DGGITQSPKYLFRKEGQNVTLSCEQNLNHDAMYWYRQDPGQGLRLIYYSQIVNDFQKGDIAEGYSVSREKKESFPLTVTSAQKNPTAFYLCASSITGGTQYFGPGTRLLVL.

The DNA of the CDR3 is TGTGCCGCACGCTCATCTGGGGCCAACGTCCTGACTTTC. Protein: CAARSSGANVLTF. This chain links TRBV7-2 with TRBJ2-6; the D is unclear. The germline V gene encodes CDR1 SGHTA and CDR2 FQGNSA. This CDR3 spans 13 amino acids. Trimming took off 11 bases at V and 1 base at J, with 9 bases between the two ends. The whole variable domain, filled in from reference TRBV7-2 and TRBJ2-6, reads GAGVSQSPSNKVTEKGKDVELRCDPISGHTALYWYRQSLGQGLEFLIYFQGNSAPDKSGLPSDRFSAERTGGSVSTLTIQRTQQEDSAVYLCAARSSGANVLTFGAGSRLTVL.

The chain combines TRBV7-9 with TRBJ2-2; TRBD1 is a possible D gene (6 bases). This CDR3 region has 15 residues. Germline V gene sequence: CDR1 SEHNR, CDR2 FQNEAQ (reference sequence). V dropped 4 bases and J dropped 9 bases, with 18 bases sitting between them. CDR3: CASSSGGQNLRELFF. CDR3 nucleotides: TGTGCCAGCAGCTCTGGCGGACAGAACCTCCGGGAGCTGTTTTTT.

The chain recombines TRBV28 with TRBJ2-3; tentative D call: TRBD2 (8 bases). Germline CDR1 reads MDHEN; CDR2 reads SYDVKM. Trimming left V 3 bases short and J 6 bases short, with 16 bases between. This CDR3 has 15 amino acids. The CDR3 loop reads CASSLTGTRMDTQYF. CDR3 nucleotides: TGTGCCAGCAGTTTGACAGGGACTAGGATGGATACGCAGTATTTT.

By share of the sample, this clone is medium-sized. This chain joins TRBV5-1 and TRBJ1-2; D possibly corresponds to TRBD1 (5 bases). CDR1 and CDR2 (germline): SGHRS, YFSETQ. Deletions cut 0 bases from V and 8 bases from J, with 17 bases between. The CDR3 loop spans 15 amino acids. CDR3 sequence (DNA): TGCGCCAGCAGCTTGGCGGGGGAAAGGTCGTTAGGCTACACCTTC. It specifies CASSLAGERSLGYTF. The variable domain in full, with the rest retrieved from reference TRBV5-1 and TRBJ1-2, is KAGVTQTPRYLIKTRGQQVTLSCSPISGHRSVSWYQQTPGQGLQFLFEYFSETQRNKGNFPGRFSGRQFSNSRSEMNVSTLELGDSALYLCASSLAGERSLGYTFGSGTRLTVV.

This rearrangement joins TRBV6-5 to TRBJ2-7, with 9 bases that match TRBD2. The CDR3 contains 15 residues. V lost 7 bases, J lost 3 bases, and 10 bases stayed unmatched. Germline V gives CDR1 MNHEY, CDR2 SVGAGI. This CDR3 reads CASMRREGLGYEQYF. Here the CDR3 DNA reads TGTGCCAGCATGCGGCGGGAGGGTTTGGGCTACGAGCAGTACTTC.

This clone was seen once. The chain is built from TRBV6-1 and TRBJ2-3, with 10 bases that match TRBD1. The germline V gene has CDR1 MNHNS and CDR2 SASEGT. The CDR3 runs to 14 residues. The J segment lost 3 bases and the V segment lost 5 bases, leaving 2 bases of the junction unmatched. CDR3 residues: CASSWTGGTDTQYF. In DNA, the CDR3 is TGTGCCAGCAGTTGGACAGGGGGGACAGATACGCAGTATTTT.

The chain's CDR3 is CASSFPGTGGWEQYF. The DNA of the CDR3 is TGTGCCAGCAGCTTTCCCGGGACAGGGGGCTGGGAGCAGTACTTC. The rearrangement links TRBV5-6 to TRBJ2-5, with 12 positions matching TRBD1. The CDR3 runs to 15 residues. CDR1 and CDR2 (germline): SGHDT, YYEEEE. V lost 2 bases, J lost 11 bases, and 10 bases stayed unmatched.

This clone was seen once. The V call is TRBV18, the J call TRBJ2-5; D is possibly TRBD2 (6 bases). Germline values: CDR1 KGHSH, CDR2 LQKENI. V was pared by 6 bases and J by 2 bases, with 10 bases between. The CDR3 runs to 13 residues. The CDR3 loop reads CASSQGGQETQYF. CDR3 nucleotides: TGTGCCAGCTCTCAGGGAGGTCAAGAGACCCAGTACTTC.

J is TRBJ2-7 and V is TRBV27; possible D gene TRBD1, 5 bases. Trimming stripped 6 bases from V and 6 bases from J, with 15 bases between. CDR1 and CDR2 from the germline V gene are MNHEY and SMNVEV (reference sequence). The CDR3 is 13 amino acids. The CDR3 spells CASSYRQYPEQYF. The DNA for the CDR3 is TGTGCCAGCAGCTACCGACAGTACCCCGAGCAGTACTTC.

The rearrangement joins TRBV2 to TRBJ2-5; D could derive from TRBD1 or TRBD2 (6 bases each). The CDR3 sequence is 13 residues long. V lost 7 bases, J lost 7 bases, and 16 bases lay in between. Germline lookup yields CDR1 SNHLY and CDR2 FYNNEI. The CDR3 protein is CASTRGDRGTQYF. Here the CDR3 DNA reads TGTGCCAGCACTAGGGGGGACCGTGGGACCCAGTACTTC.

DNA for the CDR3: TGCAGCGCCGGGACAGGGTACACAGATACGCAGTATTTT. Residues: CSAGTGYTDTQYF. The chain employs TRBV29-1 and TRBJ2-3, with 9 bases lining up with TRBD1. Germline V gene sequence: CDR1 SQVTM, CDR2 ANQGSEA. The CDR3 is made up of 13 amino acids. V dropped 7 bases and J dropped 2; count of bases not matched to a gene: 4.

In its sample, this clone was seen once. The V gene is TRBV5-4, the J gene TRBJ2-5; the match to TRBD1 covers 8 bases. V trimming: 4 bases; J trimming: 0 bases; junction bases outside the gene matches: 5. The CDR3 length is 15 residues. CDR1 is SGHNT, CDR2 YYREEE, per germline (reference sequence). The CDR3 loop is CASSPTGEYQETQYF. In DNA form, the CDR3 reads TGTGCCAGCAGCCCGACAGGGGAGTACCAAGAGACCCAGTACTTC. The whole variable domain, filled in from reference TRBV5-4 and TRBJ2-5, reads ETGVTQSPTHLIKTRGQQVTLRCSSQSGHNTVSWYQQALGQGPQFIFQYYREEENGRGNFPPRFSGLQFPNYSSELNVNALELDDSALYLCASSPTGEYQETQYFGPGTRLLVL.

V is TRBV5-5 and J is TRBJ1-5, with D unclear. The germline CDR1 and CDR2 sequences are SGHKS and YYEKEE (reference sequence). Deletions cut 4 bases from V and 5 bases from J, with 13 bases between. The CDR3 extends over 14 amino acids. Here the CDR3 DNA reads TGTGCCAGCAGCCTGGACTCCTTTTATCAGCCCCAGCATTTT. This gives the protein CASSLDSFYQPQHF.

This clone was counted only a few times. The chain recombines TRBV15 with TRBJ2-1, with TRBD2 as a possible D gene (5 bases). Trimming left V 5 bases short and J 8 bases short, with 10 bases between. From germline, CDR1 is LNHNV and CDR2 YYDKDF (reference sequence). The CDR3 runs to 12 residues. For the CDR3, the DNA is TGTGCCACCAGCTTAAATAGCGATGAGCAGTTCTTC. Translating gives CATSLNSDEQFF.

This sequence joins TRBV19 and TRBJ1-2, with a possible D match to TRBD1 (5 bases). The CDR3 spans 12 residues. Per germline, CDR1 LNHDA and CDR2 SQIVND (reference sequence). V lost 2 bases to trimming and J lost 8 bases, with 9 bases between them. CDR3 nucleotides: TGTGCCAGTAGTATATGGGGCAACGGCTACACCTTC. Translation: CASSIWGNGYTF.

Here the CDR3 DNA reads TGCAGCGTGAAGACAGGGGGCGCCTTGGAGACCCAGTACTTC. As protein: CSVKTGGALETQYF. This chain joins TRBV29-1 and TRBJ2-5; 10 bases match TRBD1. Germline lookup yields CDR1 SQVTM and CDR2 ANQGSEA. This CDR3 is 14 amino acids long. With 6 bases clipped from V and 5 bases from J, the junction kept 9 bases outside the gene matches.

The chain couples TRBV6-1 to TRBJ2-3; 10 bases fit TRBD2. J lost 4 bases, V lost 6 bases, and 4 bases had no gene match. CDR3 size: 14 residues. CDR1 MNHNS and CDR2 SASEGT come from the germline V gene. CDR3 protein: CASSLAGAPDTQYF. In nucleotides, the CDR3 is TGTGCCAGCAGCCTAGCGGGAGCCCCAGATACGCAGTATTTT.

The rearrangement joins TRBV5-1 to TRBJ1-2; D remains ambiguous. The ends were cut back, 0 bases at V and 2 bases at J, with 8 bases in the middle. The germline CDR1 and CDR2 sequences are SGHRS and YFSETQ. The CDR3 is made up of 14 amino acids. CDR3 nucleotide sequence: TGCGCCAGCAGCTTGGGGGGTACGAACTATGGCTACACCTTC. Translating it yields CASSLGGTNYGYTF.

The chain uses TRBV6-4 and TRBJ2-6, with D tentatively TRBD1 or TRBD2 (6 bases each). Trimming stripped 6 bases from V and 0 bases from J, with 24 bases between. The CDR3 spans 20 residues. Per the germline V gene, CDR1 is MRHNA and CDR2 is SNTAGT. CDR3 nucleotide sequence: TGTGCCAGCAGAGACATGACAGGAGGGGATTTCGTCTCTGGGGCCAACGTCCTGACTTTC. Encoded protein: CASRDMTGGDFVSGANVLTF.